Listed here are 5 T cell receptor beta chains from one sample, sequenced in a study of T-cell reconstitution after alpha-beta-depleted transplantation in children. It was with unique molecular identifiers that the TCRbeta library was prepared. TCRdb analysed the PCR reads with MiXCR anew, one entry per CDR3 protein. Of more than 150,000 distinct CDR3 sequences listed, around 7% are singletons. The sequences come from PBMCs from the stem cell graft donor, collected from the stem cell graft. Source of these receptors: a human donor who donated a stem cell graft to a child with Wiskott-Aldrich syndrome.

This clonotype has only a few counts. J is TRBJ1-5 and V is TRBV12-3 or TRBV12-4; perhaps TRBD1 as D (5 bases). V was clipped by 5 bases and J by 6 bases, with 20 bases between them. The CDR3 has 16 amino acids. The CDR3 sequence is CASSGADRGRGQPQHF. CDR3 DNA: TGTGCCAGCAGTGGGGCCGATCGGGGCCGGGGTCAGCCCCAGCATTTT.

In its sample, this clonotype was seen many times. CDR3 DNA: TGTGCCAGCAGCTTAGGGGCAGGGGTATCCTACGAGCAGTACTTC. This gives the protein CASSLGAGVSYEQYF. V gene TRBV7-2 combines with J gene TRBJ2-7; D possibly corresponds to TRBD1 (6 bases). The CDR3 has 15 residues. Trimming shortened V by 1 base and J by 1 base, and 11 bases separated the two germline ends. Germline assignment: CDR1 SGHTA and CDR2 FQGNSA.

V is TRBV28 and J is TRBJ2-7; D call uncertain. The germline V gene has CDR1 MDHEN and CDR2 SYDVKM. V gave up 10 bases and J gave up 6 bases, with 13 bases separating them. The CDR3 contains 11 residues. The CDR3 sequence is CATSRTPEQYF. The CDR3 region has the DNA TGTGCCACGTCAAGGACCCCCGAGCAGTACTTC.

In its sample, this clonotype was seen many times. The V and J genes are TRBV28 and TRBJ2-5; perhaps TRBD1 as D (6 bases). This CDR3 is built from 14 residues. The germline V gene has CDR1 MDHEN and CDR2 SYDVKM. Between the trimmed V and J ends, which lost 5 bases and 2 bases, there was a span of 12 bases. The CDR3 protein is CASSARDTQETQYF. The CDR3 bases are TGTGCCAGCAGTGCTAGGGACACACAAGAGACCCAGTACTTC. Together with reference TRBV28 and TRBJ2-5, the CDR3 gives the full variable domain: DVKVTQSSRYLVKRTGEKVFLECVQDMDHENMFWYRQDPGLGLRLIYFSYDVKMKEKGDIPEGYSVSREKKERFSLILESASTNQTSMYLCASSARDTQETQYFGPGTRLLVL.

This clonotype showed up many times. The CDR3, as DNA: TGTGCCAGCAGATCCGGGACAGGGGGCTCCGGGGAGCTGTTTTTT. Translation: CASRSGTGGSGELFF. The rearrangement links TRBV12-3 or TRBV12-4 to TRBJ2-2; 12 positions match TRBD1. J gave up 6 bases and V 6 bases, and 5 bases lay outside the gene matches. The CDR3 contains 15 residues.